Shown below are 27 T cell receptor beta chains from a single sample sequenced in a study of Graves' ophthalmopathy and Graves' hyperthyroidism. Beta-chain TCR CDR3 regions were amplified from RNA transcripts. A first-round RT-PCR used HTBI primers, followed by a second-round multiplex PCR. TCRdb ran MiXCR on the multiplex PCR reads and lists one entry per CDR3 protein. This table has about 370,000 distinct CDR3 sequences, approximately 17% appearing once. Sequences were obtained from peripheral blood. The receptors originated from an adult woman with stable Graves' hyperthyroidism.

This clonotype occurred many times. The chain couples TRBV4-1 to TRBJ2-7, with D uncertain. This CDR3 contains 14 residues. V lost 0 bases to trimming and J lost 2 bases, with 8 bases between them. Germline lookup yields CDR1 MGHRA and CDR2 YSYEKL. The CDR3 bases are TGCGCCAGCAGCCAAGAGGTCCCAACCTACGAGCAGTACTTC. Protein product: CASSQEVPTYEQYF.

The chain is built from TRBV11-2 and TRBJ2-7; 14 nucleotides align to TRBD2. CDR1 and CDR2 from the germline V gene are SGHAT and FQNNGV. The CDR3 covers 17 residues. In nucleotides, the CDR3 is TGTGCCAGCAGCTTAGGTAGGACTAGCGGGAGGTCCTACGACCAGTACGTC. This translates into CASSLGRTSGRSYDQYV.

This clonotype was seen many times. The J gene is TRBJ1-1, the V gene TRBV5-1; D unresolved. The CDR3 has 14 amino acids. Germline V gene lookup returns CDR1 SGHRS and CDR2 YFSETQ. The germline V and J ends were trimmed by 3 bases and 1 base, with 10 bases remaining between them. CDR3 bases: TGCGCCAGCAGCTCTTTATATGCGAACACTGAAGCTTTCTTT. Its protein product is CASSSLYANTEAFF.

This clonotype was recorded at least ten times. The J gene is TRBJ2-5, the V gene TRBV28; 11 positions match TRBD1. The CDR3 spans 15 residues. Germline CDR1 and CDR2: MDHEN and SYDVKM. V gave up 2 bases and J gave up 5 bases; unmatched junction bases: 4. As DNA, the CDR3 is TGTGCCAGCAGTTTAAGGACAGGGGGCGTCGAGACCCAGTACTTC. Translation gives CASSLRTGGVETQYF.

This clonotype was recorded at least ten times. The V gene is TRBV4-2, the J gene TRBJ2-7, with 9 bases lining up with TRBD2. V lost 1 base and J lost 4; bases outside the gene matches: 5. Germline values: CDR1 LGHNA, CDR2 YNFKEQ. The length of the CDR3 is 15 residues. CDR3 in DNA: TGTGCCAGCAGCCAAGCCGGGACTAGCAGGTACGAGCAGTACTTC. This codes for CASSQAGTSRYEQYF.

The rearrangement uses TRBV5-1 and TRBJ2-7, with D possibly being TRBD1 or TRBD2 (5 bases each). This CDR3 comprises 16 residues. Germline CDR1 reads SGHRS; CDR2 reads YFSETQ. V was shortened by 7 bases and J by 2 bases, with 22 bases between the two germline ends. CDR3 DNA sequence: TGCGCCAGCGGAAGGACAATGGGGGAGTTGACCTACGAGCAGTACTTC. Translated: CASGRTMGELTYEQYF. Combining the CDR3 with reference TRBV5-1 and TRBJ2-7 gives the whole variable domain KAGVTQTPRYLIKTRGQQVTLSCSPISGHRSVSWYQQTPGQGLQFLFEYFSETQRNKGNFPGRFSGRQFSNSRSEMNVSTLELGDSALYLCASGRTMGELTYEQYFGPGTRLTVT.

J is TRBJ2-7 and V is TRBV6-1; no clear D gene. V lost 4 bases, J lost 1 base, and 17 bases lay in between. This CDR3 comprises 16 residues. Germline assignment: CDR1 MNHNS and CDR2 SASEGT. The CDR3 region is CASSGKLLPVSYEQYF. In DNA form, the CDR3 reads TGTGCCAGCAGTGGAAAACTCTTGCCCGTATCCTACGAGCAGTACTTC.

The chain employs TRBV27 and TRBJ2-5; D unclear. The CDR3 length is 13 residues. V shed 2 bases and J shed 6 bases, with 10 bases lying between them. Germline CDR1 MNHEY, CDR2 SMNVEV (reference sequence). CDR3 loop: CASSLDLRKTQYF. DNA of the CDR3: TGTGCCAGCAGTTTAGATCTGAGAAAGACCCAGTACTTC.

The sample holds many counts of this clonotype. V and J are TRBV6-4 and TRBJ2-2, with no clear D. The CDR3 consists of 14 residues. From germline, CDR1 is MRHNA and CDR2 SNTAGT. V was shortened by 0 bases and J by 4 bases, with 6 bases between the two germline ends. The CDR3 DNA sequence: TGTGCCAGCAGTGACTCGCCGGGCACCGGGGAGCTGTTTTTT. The encoded protein is CASSDSPGTGELFF.

The V and J genes are TRBV2 and TRBJ2-2; D possibly corresponds to TRBD1 (5 bases). V was shortened by 6 bases and J by 3 bases, with 14 bases between the two germline ends. This CDR3 is 15 amino acids long. Germline V gene lookup returns CDR1 SNHLY and CDR2 FYNNEI. DNA for the CDR3: TGTGCCAGCAGCTTACCAGGGAAATACACCGGGGAGCTGTTTTTT. Translating gives CASSLPGKYTGELFF. The full variable domain, completed using reference TRBV2 and TRBJ2-2, is EPEVTQTPSHQVTQMGQEVILRCVPISNHLYFYWYRQILGQKVEFLVSFYNNEISEKSEIFDDQFSVERPDGSNFTLKIRSTKLEDSAMYFCASSLPGKYTGELFFGEGSRLTVL.

This clonotype was seen repeatedly, ten times or more. This rearrangement joins TRBV11-2 to TRBJ2-2; D might be TRBD2 (6 bases). Germline lookup yields CDR1 SGHAT and CDR2 FQNNGV. The V and J ends lost 5 bases and 6 bases respectively, with 13 bases between them. The CDR3 length is 14 residues. CDR3: CASSRPGTPGELFF. For the CDR3, the DNA is TGTGCCAGCAGCCGACCTGGGACTCCCGGGGAGCTGTTTTTT.

This clonotype was counted many times. This sequence joins TRBV19 and TRBJ1-1, with 7 bases identical to TRBD1. This CDR3 has 16 amino acids. CDR1 and CDR2 from the germline V gene are LNHDA and SQIVND (reference sequence). J lost 0 bases, V lost 6 bases, and 10 bases had no gene match. The chain's CDR3 is CASSRTPDRVNTEAFF. CDR3 sequence (DNA): TGTGCCAGTAGCAGAACCCCCGACAGGGTGAACACTGAAGCTTTCTTT.

The rearrangement links TRBV12-3 or TRBV12-4 to TRBJ2-5, with no clear D. This CDR3 contains 12 residues. V was clipped by 5 bases and J by 5 bases, with 9 bases between them. CDR3 amino acids: CASSITVETQYF. CDR3 DNA: TGTGCCAGCAGTATTACAGTCGAGACCCAGTACTTC.

Many counts were recorded for this clonotype. The rearrangement links TRBV5-5 to TRBJ2-7; no firm D call. CDR3 length: 16 amino acids. The ends were cut back, 5 bases at V and 5 bases at J, with 23 bases in the middle. Germline V lookup: CDR1 SGHKS, CDR2 YYEKEE (reference sequence). Here the CDR3 reads CASSQALGFPQNEQYF. The CDR3 nucleotides read TGTGCCAGCAGTCAAGCCCTAGGGTTCCCACAGAACGAGCAGTACTTC.

This clonotype was counted ten times or more. The gene calls are TRBV28 and TRBJ2-5; the D gene is possibly TRBD2 (6 bases). This CDR3 has 13 amino acids. Trimming pared 8 bases from V and 5 bases from J, leaving 15 bases between. CDR1 is MDHEN, CDR2 SYDVKM, per germline. In DNA, the CDR3 is TGTGCCAGCCAGACTAGTACGGGGGAGACCCAGTACTTC. Its translation: CASQTSTGETQYF.

There are many counts of this clonotype. CDR3 sequence (DNA): TGTGCCAGCAGCTCCGTCAGGACTGCGTACCAAGAGACCCAGTACTTC. This sequence encodes CASSSVRTAYQETQYF. V is TRBV7-2 and J is TRBJ2-5; a possible D gene is TRBD2 (5 bases). V gave up 4 bases and J gave up 0 bases, with 15 bases separating them. This CDR3 spans 16 amino acids. The V gene's germline CDR1 is SGHTA and CDR2 FQGNSA.

There are many counts of this clonotype. This chain connects TRBV5-1 to TRBJ2-7; either TRBD1 or TRBD2 may fit D (5 bases each). Germline loops: CDR1 SGHRS, CDR2 YFSETQ. The CDR3 is made up of 15 amino acids. The V and J ends lost 0 bases and 3 bases respectively, with 13 bases between them. The CDR3 bases are TGCGCCAGCAGCTTGGGGGGGACGGCGAACTACGAGCAGTACTTC. It codes for CASSLGGTANYEQYF.

This clonotype was seen ten or more times. CDR3 sequence: CASRKLAGAEETQYF. In DNA, the CDR3 is TGTGCCAGCAGAAAACTAGCGGGAGCGGAAGAGACCCAGTACTTC. The chain has TRBV6-5 and TRBJ2-5, with 11 nucleotides matching TRBD2. Germline V gene sequence: CDR1 MNHEY, CDR2 SVGAGI. J was trimmed by 3 bases and V by 6 bases; bases with no gene match: 6. CDR3 length equals 15 residues.

The chain joins TRBV11-2 to TRBJ1-5, with a tentative D call TRBD1 (6 bases). Looked up from germline, CDR1 is SGHAT and CDR2 is FQNNGV. CDR3 length: 15 amino acids. Trimming pared 3 bases from V and 7 bases from J, leaving 16 bases between. The CDR3 coding sequence is TGTGCCAGCAGCTTGGGGCAGGGGAGGTGGCAGCCCCAGCATTTT. Amino acids: CASSLGQGRWQPQHF. The variable domain in full, completed from reference TRBV11-2 and TRBJ1-5, reads EAGVAQSPRYKIIEKRQSVAFWCNPISGHATLYWYQQILGQGPKLLIQFQNNGVVDDSQLPKDRFSAERLKGVDSTLKIQPAKLEDSAVYLCASSLGQGRWQPQHFGDGTRLSIL.

This clonotype was seen many times. The V gene is TRBV12-3 or TRBV12-4, the J gene TRBJ2-7, with 12 positions matching TRBD2. CDR3 length equals 18 residues. Trimming cost V 6 bases and J 0 bases; bases outside gene matches: 12. CDR3 region: CASSRLAGVLSPSYEQYF. CDR3 DNA sequence: TGTGCCAGCAGCCGACTAGCGGGAGTGCTATCCCCCTCCTACGAGCAGTACTTC.

The chain employs TRBV15 and TRBJ1-3, with no clear D. The CDR3 length is 16 residues. Germline CDR1 is LNHNV and CDR2 is YYDKDF (reference sequence). Trimming pared 3 bases from V and 0 bases from J, leaving 12 bases between. Here the CDR3 DNA reads TGTGCCACCAGCAGTGGGCTCGGGAGCTCTGGAAACACCATATATTTT. Residues: CATSSGLGSSGNTIYF.

This clonotype has at least ten counts. The J gene is TRBJ1-5, the V gene TRBV20-1, with D tentatively TRBD1 (6 bases). Between the trimmed V and J ends, which lost 2 bases and 0 bases, there was a span of 14 bases. Germline V gives CDR1 DFQATT, CDR2 SNEGSKA (reference sequence). The CDR3 has 16 amino acids. The CDR3: CSARFGDTYSNQPQHF. As DNA, the CDR3 is TGCAGTGCTAGATTCGGGGACACATATAGCAATCAGCCCCAGCATTTT.

At least ten counts were recorded for this clonotype. The DNA for the CDR3 is TGTGCCATCAGAGATCCGAGAGGCGGGGAAGAGACCCAGTACTTC. It codes for CAIRDPRGGEETQYF. The chain has TRBV10-3 and TRBJ2-5; maybe TRBD2 (6 bases). The CDR3 has 15 amino acids. Trimming took off 6 bases at V and 3 bases at J, with 17 bases between the two ends. Germline assignment: CDR1 ENHRY and CDR2 SYGVKD.

At least ten counts were recorded for this clonotype. The chain recombines TRBV7-9 with TRBJ1-1; D not certain. The CDR3 sequence is 14 residues long. Between the trimmed V and J ends, which lost 5 bases and 0 bases, there was a span of 10 bases. CDR1 is SEHNR, CDR2 FQNEAQ, per germline (reference sequence). CDR3 DNA: TGTGCCAGCAGCCGACGGATAATGAACACTGAAGCTTTCTTT. The encoded protein is CASSRRIMNTEAFF.

This clonotype appeared many times. This chain uses TRBV12-3 or TRBV12-4 with TRBJ2-7; maybe TRBD2 (5 bases). The CDR3 covers 14 residues. Trimming left V 5 bases short and J 6 bases short, with 17 bases between. The DNA of the CDR3 is TGTGCCAGCAGTGGAAGGACCGGGGAACCCGAGCAGTACTTC. This gives the protein CASSGRTGEPEQYF.

With respect to this clonotype: This may be a read error, as it is one base from a much larger clone. The chain is built from TRBV28 and TRBJ2-2, with a possible D match to TRBD1 (6 bases). Germline-derived CDR1 and CDR2 are MDHEN and SYDVKM. This CDR3 has 16 residues. Deletions cut 5 bases from V and 8 bases from J, with 21 bases between. CDR3 bases: TGTGCCAGCAGTCTACAGGACAGCCTAACGGGGGGGGAGCTGTTTTTT. Amino acids: CASSLQDSLTGGELFF.

This clonotype was picked up many times. The chain links TRBV29-1 to TRBJ2-7, with 11 positions matching TRBD2. This CDR3 has 13 amino acids. CDR1 SQVTM and CDR2 ANQGSEA come from the germline V gene. J lost 3 bases, V lost 5 bases, and 3 bases had no gene match. The CDR3 DNA reads TGCAGCGTTCCTGGGACTAGCGGCTACGAGCAGTACTTC. It translates to CSVPGTSGYEQYF.